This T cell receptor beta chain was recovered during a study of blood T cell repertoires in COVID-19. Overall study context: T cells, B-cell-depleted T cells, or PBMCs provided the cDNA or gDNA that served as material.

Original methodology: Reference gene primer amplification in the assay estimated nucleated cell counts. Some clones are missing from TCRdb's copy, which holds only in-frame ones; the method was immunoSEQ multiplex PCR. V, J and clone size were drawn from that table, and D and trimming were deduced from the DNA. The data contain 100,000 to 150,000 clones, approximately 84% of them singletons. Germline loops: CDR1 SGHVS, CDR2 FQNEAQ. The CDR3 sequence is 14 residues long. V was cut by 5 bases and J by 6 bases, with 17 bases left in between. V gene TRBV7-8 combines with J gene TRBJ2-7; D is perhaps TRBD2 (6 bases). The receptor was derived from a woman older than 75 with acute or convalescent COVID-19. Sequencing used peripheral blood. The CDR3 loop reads CASSQWVVGGEQYF. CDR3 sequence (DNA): TGTGCCAGCAGCCAGTGGGTCGTGGGAGGCGAGCAGTACTTC.